This passage covers 16 T cell receptor beta chains from one sample sequenced in a study of CD4 T cells in relation to SARS-CoV-2 and coronaviruses. The unexposed donors gave CD4+ T cells in about 2011-2018, prior to COVID-19. The data were produced by immunoSEQ multiplex PCR, yet TCRdb's version contains in-frame clones alone and is incomplete. This sample has just under 65,000 clones; about 94% occur once, and the top ten carry 0.13% to 0.15%. The sample comprised naive CD4+ T cells from PBMCs. The subset was: naive CD4+ T cells isolated by negative enrichment. The receptors come from a human donor in good health.

This CDR3 is CASSRDRYEQFF. CDR3 DNA sequence: TGTGCCAGCAGCCGGGACAGATACGAGCAGTTCTTC. This chain joins TRBV3-1 (or the pseudogene TRBV3-2) and TRBJ2-1, with 7 positions matching TRBD1. The CDR3 has 12 amino acids. J lost 10 bases, V lost 4 bases, and 4 bases had no gene match. The germline CDR1 and CDR2 sequences are LGHDT and YNNKEL (reference sequence).

The chain recombines TRBV9 with TRBJ1-1; D remains ambiguous. V lost 0 bases to trimming and J lost 0 bases, with 9 bases between them. Germline CDR1 is SGDLS and CDR2 is YYNGEE. The CDR3 runs to 15 residues. The CDR3 reads CASSVVAGLNTEAFF. The CDR3 coding sequence is TGTGCCAGCAGCGTAGTAGCAGGATTGAACACTGAAGCTTTCTTT.

V gene TRBV19 combines with J gene TRBJ2-1; TRBD2 matches at 14 bases. Germline values: CDR1 LNHDA, CDR2 SQIVND (reference sequence). This CDR3 is built from 17 residues. The V and J ends lost 7 bases and 8 bases, in that order; junction bases with no gene match: 13. CDR3 bases: TGTGCCAGTACCTCTGGGGGGGGGACTAGCGGGAGACATGAGCAGTTCTTC. As protein: CASTSGGGTSGRHEQFF.

V and J are TRBV21-1 and TRBJ1-4; the table's D call of TRBD1 was not tested on the DNA. TRBV21-1 is a pseudogene segment. The CDR3 extends over 14 amino acids. The chain's CDR3 is CASSRGQLNEKLFF. The CDR3 DNA follows: TGTGCCAGCAGCAGGGGCCAGCTTAATGAAAAACTGTTTTTT.

The CDR3 sequence: CSASSAGPDTQYF. Here the CDR3 DNA reads TGCAGTGCTAGTTCAGCGGGACCAGATACGCAGTATTTT. The chain links TRBV20-1 to TRBJ2-3, with TRBD2 matching 7 bases. V was pared by 3 bases and J by 4 bases, with 4 bases of the junction left unmatched. CDR1 is DFQATT, CDR2 SNEGSKA, per germline (reference sequence). CDR3 length: 13 amino acids.

The chain recombines TRBV20-1 with TRBJ1-1; the D gene is possibly TRBD1 (6 bases). This CDR3 spans 15 amino acids. The ends were cut back, 3 bases at V and 1 base at J, with 15 bases in the middle. Germline CDR1 and CDR2: DFQATT and SNEGSKA (reference sequence). The CDR3 region is CSASGGASKNTEAFF. In nucleotides, the CDR3 is TGCAGTGCTAGTGGGGGGGCCTCCAAGAACACTGAAGCTTTCTTT.

This sequence joins TRBV2 and TRBJ2-3; D tentatively reads TRBD1 or TRBD2 (5 bases each). The germline CDR1 and CDR2 sequences are SNHLY and FYNNEI. Trimming pared 8 bases from V and 0 bases from J, leaving 12 bases between. The CDR3 contains 14 residues. The CDR3 DNA reads as TGTGCCAGCGGGGACGGAACCAGCACAGATACGCAGTATTTT. The encoded protein is CASGDGTSTDTQYF.

V and J are TRBV5-1 and TRBJ2-1; D might be TRBD1 (7 bases). V lost 0 bases and J lost 4, with 14 bases in between. The CDR3 is 16 amino acids. Looked up from germline, CDR1 is SGHRS and CDR2 is YFSETQ. The CDR3 DNA is TGCGCCAGCAGCTTGGCCGCGACAGGGACTTACAATGAGCAGTTCTTC. Residues: CASSLAATGTYNEQFF.

The V gene is TRBV30, the J gene TRBJ2-4; D possibly uses TRBD1 or TRBD2 (5 bases each). The CDR3 runs 15 residues. The germline gives CDR1 GTSNPN, CDR2 SVGIG (reference sequence). V was shortened by 1 base and J by 0 bases, with 10 bases between the two germline ends. CDR3 sequence (DNA): TGTGCCTGGAGTGAGGGGACCTTAGCCAAAAACATTCAGTACTTC. Translation gives CAWSEGTLAKNIQYF.

V is TRBV11-2 and J is TRBJ1-5; D is possibly TRBD1 (6 bases). Trimming cost V 5 bases and J 2 bases, with 16 bases left between them. The CDR3 has 16 residues. The germline gives CDR1 SGHAT, CDR2 FQNNGV. The CDR3 protein is CASSPLDSLGNQPQHF. The CDR3 nucleotides read TGTGCCAGCAGCCCCTTGGACAGCCTCGGCAATCAGCCCCAGCATTTT.

This chain connects TRBV19 to TRBJ1-3, with TRBD1 matching 11 bases. V was clipped by 10 bases and J by 0 bases; unmatched bases: 5. The germline V gene encodes CDR1 LNHDA and CDR2 SQIVND (reference sequence). CDR3 length: 15 residues. CDR3 loop: CATRDRGNSGNTIYF. The CDR3 DNA reads TGTGCCACCCGGGACAGGGGGAACTCTGGAAACACCATATATTTT.

Regarding this clone: Other nucleotide sequences from this sample produce the same CDR3. V usage is TRBV10-2 and J usage is TRBJ1-5; D might be TRBD1 (5 bases). V dropped 4 bases and J dropped 4 bases, with 8 bases sitting between them. There are 13 residues in the CDR3. CDR1 WSHSY and CDR2 SAAADI come from the germline V gene. The DNA of the CDR3 is TGCGCCAGCAGTGGGCAGGGTAATCAGCCCCAGCATTTT. It encodes CASSGQGNQPQHF.

The chain couples TRBV6-4 to TRBJ1-2; D gene unclear. With 0 bases removed from V and 4 bases from J, the gap between germline ends came to 12 bases. Germline values: CDR1 MRHNA, CDR2 SNTAGT. The CDR3 spans 15 residues. The CDR3 sequence: CASSDSADGSYGYTF. The CDR3 DNA sequence: TGTGCCAGCAGTGACTCGGCAGACGGTTCCTATGGCTACACCTTC.

The chain couples TRBV30 to TRBJ2-1; 10 bases fit TRBD2. V lost 1 base, J lost 16 bases, and 13 bases stayed unmatched. The CDR3 consists of 14 residues. Germline V CDR1 and CDR2: GTSNPN, SVGIG (reference sequence). This chain's CDR3 is CAWSAGLAGVGAFF. For the CDR3, the DNA is TGTGCCTGGAGTGCCGGGCTAGCGGGAGTCGGAGCTTTCTTC.

The chain links TRBV28 to TRBJ1-4; D not certain. The germline gives CDR1 MDHEN, CDR2 SYDVKM. Trimming shortened V by 5 bases and J by 7 bases, and 17 bases separated the two germline ends. The CDR3 contains 15 residues. The CDR3 loop reads CASSTPRGVREKLFF. The CDR3 nucleotides read TGTGCCAGCAGTACACCCCGAGGCGTTCGTGAAAAACTGTTTTTT.

This rearrangement joins TRBV9 to TRBJ1-2; TRBD1 matches at 8 bases. Trimming cost V 6 bases and J 7 bases; bases outside gene matches: 14. The CDR3 length is 15 residues. The germline V gene has CDR1 SGDLS and CDR2 YYNGEE. The DNA for the CDR3 is TGTGCCAGCACGACAGGGGCTTTAGGGGTCTCTGGCTACACCTTC. It codes for CASTTGALGVSGYTF.